Listed here is a single T cell receptor (beta chain). The entry originates in a study of shared clonotypes between healthy human individuals. V shed 4 bases and J shed 3 bases, with 16 bases lying between them. CDR3 length equals 15 residues. In germline, CDR1 is SGDLS, CDR2 YYNGEE. The method was immunoSEQ multiplex PCR; TCRdb's version includes in-frame clones alone and lacks a portion of them. The table has 1,500,000 or so clones, 96% seen once; the top ten hold roughly 1.1%. The chain couples TRBV9 to TRBJ1-2, with D possibly matching TRBD1 (6 bases). Material for sequencing was naive CD4+ T cells sorted from blood. As to subset: CD45RA+ positively selected. This TCR was recovered from a man in his thirties or forties in good health. CDR3 DNA: TGTGCCAGCAGCCCAACGACAGGTATTGACTATGGCTACACCTTC. Protein sequence: CASSPTTGIDYGYTF.